This T cell receptor (beta chain) appears in the sequencing data of a study of cytomegalovirus exposure and HLA in healthy donors. About the study: It was reported in a later analysis that the 100 to 150 validation repertoires used the same platform as the roughly 640 first-cohort repertoires. Whole-study findings and limits: Cytomegalovirus-associated TCR beta chains were listed, numbering approximately 150. In vitro checks showed that a few CMV-associated chains really do target CMV antigens.

About this clone: As yet, its antigen is unknown.

V was pared by 3 bases and J by 0 bases, with 10 bases between. Looked up from germline, CDR1 is LNHDA and CDR2 is SQIVND (reference sequence). The CDR3 loop spans 15 amino acids. Clones were sequenced by immunoSEQ multiplex PCR, and TCRdb holds only the in-frame ones, with some missing. The sample holds a few hundred thousand clones, 85% to 90% seen once. The validation cohort, a group of over a hundred subjects, included the donors and was separate from the roughly 620-subject first cohort. The sequence came from a young woman in good health and CMV-seronegative. What was sequenced was PBMCs. The genes are TRBV19 and TRBJ2-3, with a possible D match to TRBD1 (5 bases). CDR3 DNA sequence: TGTGCCAGTAGTATTAATGGGGCTAGCACAGATACGCAGTATTTT. Its translation is CASSINGASTDTQYF. The full variable domain, its missing parts supplied by reference TRBV19 and TRBJ2-3, is DGGITQSPKYLFRKEGQNVTLSCEQNLNHDAMYWYRQDPGQGLRLIYYSQIVNDFQKGDIAEGYSVSREKKESFPLTVTSAQKNPTAFYLCASSINGASTDTQYFGPGTRLTVL.